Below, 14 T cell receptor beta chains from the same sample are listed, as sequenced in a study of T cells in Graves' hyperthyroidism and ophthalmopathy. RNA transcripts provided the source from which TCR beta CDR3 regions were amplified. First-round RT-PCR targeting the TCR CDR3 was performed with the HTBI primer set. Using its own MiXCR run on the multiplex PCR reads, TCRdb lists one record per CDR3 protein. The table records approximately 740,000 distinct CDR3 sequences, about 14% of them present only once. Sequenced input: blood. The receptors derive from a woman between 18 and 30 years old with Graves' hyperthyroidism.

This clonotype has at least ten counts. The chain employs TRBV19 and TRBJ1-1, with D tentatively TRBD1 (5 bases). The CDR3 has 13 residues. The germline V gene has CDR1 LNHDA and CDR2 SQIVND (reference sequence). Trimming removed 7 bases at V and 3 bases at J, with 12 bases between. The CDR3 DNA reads TGTGCCAGTATAAGTCCCAGGGACACTGAAGCTTTCTTT. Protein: CASISPRDTEAFF.

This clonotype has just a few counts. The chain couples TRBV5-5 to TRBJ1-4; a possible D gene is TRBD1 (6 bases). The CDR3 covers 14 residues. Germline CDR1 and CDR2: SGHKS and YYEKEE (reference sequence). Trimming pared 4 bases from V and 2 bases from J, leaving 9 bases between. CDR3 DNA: TGTGCCAGCAGCGCAGGGGCGACTAATGAAAAACTGTTTTTT. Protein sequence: CASSAGATNEKLFF.

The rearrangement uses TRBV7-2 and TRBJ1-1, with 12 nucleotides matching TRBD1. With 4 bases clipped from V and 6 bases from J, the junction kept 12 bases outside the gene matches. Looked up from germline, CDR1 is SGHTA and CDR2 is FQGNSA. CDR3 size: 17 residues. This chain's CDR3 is CASSSLAGDRGLAEAFF. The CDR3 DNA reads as TGTGCCAGCAGCTCCCTAGCAGGGGACAGGGGGCTCGCTGAAGCTTTCTTT. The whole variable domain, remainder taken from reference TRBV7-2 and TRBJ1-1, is GAGVSQSPSNKVTEKGKDVELRCDPISGHTALYWYRQSLGQGLEFLIYFQGNSAPDKSGLPSDRFSAERTGGSVSTLTIQRTQQEDSAVYLCASSSLAGDRGLAEAFFGQGTRLTVV.

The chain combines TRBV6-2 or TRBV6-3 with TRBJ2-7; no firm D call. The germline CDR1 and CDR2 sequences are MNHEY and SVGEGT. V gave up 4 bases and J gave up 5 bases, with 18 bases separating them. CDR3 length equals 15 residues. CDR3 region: CASSSAAATSDEQYF. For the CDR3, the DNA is TGTGCCAGCAGTTCCGCCGCTGCGACATCGGACGAGCAGTACTTC.

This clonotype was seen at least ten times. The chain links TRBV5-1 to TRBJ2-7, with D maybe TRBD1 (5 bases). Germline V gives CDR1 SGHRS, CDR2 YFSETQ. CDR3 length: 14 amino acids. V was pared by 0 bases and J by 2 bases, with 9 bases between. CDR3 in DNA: TGCGCCAGCAGCTTGGATCAAGGGGCCTACGAGCAGTACTTC. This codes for CASSLDQGAYEQYF.

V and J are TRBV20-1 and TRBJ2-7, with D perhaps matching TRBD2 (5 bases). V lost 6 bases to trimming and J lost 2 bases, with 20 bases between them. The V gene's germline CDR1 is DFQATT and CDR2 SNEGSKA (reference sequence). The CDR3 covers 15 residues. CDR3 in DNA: TGCAGTGCCCGAGAGGGAGTCGCTCCCACCTACGAGCAGTACTTC. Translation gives CSAREGVAPTYEQYF.

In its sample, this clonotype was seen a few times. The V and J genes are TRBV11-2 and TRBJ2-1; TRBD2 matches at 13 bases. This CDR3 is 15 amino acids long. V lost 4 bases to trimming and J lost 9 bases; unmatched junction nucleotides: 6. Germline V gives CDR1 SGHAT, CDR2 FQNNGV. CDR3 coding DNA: TGTGCCAGCAGCTCGGGACTAGCGGGATTGAGTGAGCAGTTCTTC. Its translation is CASSSGLAGLSEQFF.

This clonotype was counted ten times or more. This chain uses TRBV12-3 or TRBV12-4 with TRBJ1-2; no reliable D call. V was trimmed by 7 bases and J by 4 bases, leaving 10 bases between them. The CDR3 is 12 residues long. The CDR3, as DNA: TGTGCCAGCACCGAAGAGGGCTATGGCTACACCTTC. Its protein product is CASTEEGYGYTF.

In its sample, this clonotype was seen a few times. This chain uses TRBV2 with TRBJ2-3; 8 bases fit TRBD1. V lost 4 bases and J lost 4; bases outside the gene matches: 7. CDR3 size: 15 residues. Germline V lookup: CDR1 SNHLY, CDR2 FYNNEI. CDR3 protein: CASSVSPGGADTQYF. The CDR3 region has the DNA TGTGCCAGCAGTGTCTCCCCAGGGGGCGCAGATACGCAGTATTTT.

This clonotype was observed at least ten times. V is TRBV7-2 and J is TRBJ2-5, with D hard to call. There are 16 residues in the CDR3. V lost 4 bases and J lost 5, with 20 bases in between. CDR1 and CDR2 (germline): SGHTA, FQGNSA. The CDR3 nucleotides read TGTGCCAGCAGCTCCCTACTTGGGTCGGATAGGGAGACCCAGTACTTC. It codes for CASSSLLGSDRETQYF.

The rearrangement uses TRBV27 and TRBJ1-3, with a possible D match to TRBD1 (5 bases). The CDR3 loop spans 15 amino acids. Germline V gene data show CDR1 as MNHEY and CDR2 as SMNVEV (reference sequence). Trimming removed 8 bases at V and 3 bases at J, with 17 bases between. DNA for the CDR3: TGTGCCAGCCACCCTGGTTGGGGCGGTGGAAACACCATATATTTT. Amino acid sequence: CASHPGWGGGNTIYF.

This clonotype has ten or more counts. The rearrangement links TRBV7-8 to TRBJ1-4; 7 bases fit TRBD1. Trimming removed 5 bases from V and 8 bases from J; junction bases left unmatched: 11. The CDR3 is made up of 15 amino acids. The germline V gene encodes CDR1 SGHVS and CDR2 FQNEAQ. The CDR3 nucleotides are TGTGCCAGCAGCCATGGACAGGTTGAGTGGGAAAAACTGTTTTTT. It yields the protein CASSHGQVEWEKLFF.

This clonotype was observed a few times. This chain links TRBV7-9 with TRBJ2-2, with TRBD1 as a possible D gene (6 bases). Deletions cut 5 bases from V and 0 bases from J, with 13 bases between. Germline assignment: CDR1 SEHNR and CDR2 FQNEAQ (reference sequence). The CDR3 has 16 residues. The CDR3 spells CASSPEQGPNTGELFF. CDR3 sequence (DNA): TGTGCCAGCAGCCCGGAACAGGGACCGAACACCGGGGAGCTGTTTTTT.

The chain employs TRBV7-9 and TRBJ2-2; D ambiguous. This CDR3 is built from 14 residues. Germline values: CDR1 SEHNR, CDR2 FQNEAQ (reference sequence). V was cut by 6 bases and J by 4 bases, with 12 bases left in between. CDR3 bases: TGTGCCAGCAGACGCTCGGAGAGCACCGGGGAGCTGTTTTTT. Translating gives CASRRSESTGELFF.